These 23 T cell receptor beta chains originate from one sample sequenced in a study of cytomegalovirus exposure and HLA in healthy donors (TCRdb year 2017). Libraries were constructed by the immunoSEQ multiplex PCR assay. TCRdb's version of the immuneACCESS table is confined to in-frame rearrangements and falls short of the full clone set. An unresolved V gene accounts for under half of the shortfall where checked; the remainder is of unknown origin. This sample is represented by roughly 200,000 clones; approximately 86% of them were singletons. The top ten clonotypes cover 7.2% of the sample. Material: PBMCs. These receptors all come from a man aged 30 to 45 in good health and CMV-seropositive.

This clone was counted between two and nine times. This chain's CDR3 is CASSLDNEQFF. CDR3 DNA: TGTGCCAGTTCTCTAGACAATGAGCAGTTCTTC. This chain joins TRBV5-4 and TRBJ2-1, with no clear D. The CDR3 sequence is 11 residues long. CDR1 and CDR2 (germline): SGHNT, YYREEE (reference sequence). V lost 8 bases and J 5 bases, leaving 8 bases between the germline ends.

The chain uses TRBV2 and TRBJ2-3; D gene ambiguous. Per germline, CDR1 SNHLY and CDR2 FYNNEI. The CDR3 totals 16 residues. Trimming stripped 6 bases from V and 0 bases from J, with 16 bases between. The CDR3 region has the DNA TGTGCCAGCAGAATCTTACAGCTGACTAGCACAGATACGCAGTATTTT. Translation: CASRILQLTSTDTQYF.

The chain uses TRBV9 and TRBJ2-7; no firm D call. There are 12 residues in the CDR3. Germline V gene data show CDR1 as SGDLS and CDR2 as YYNGEE. The V gene lost 4 bases and the J gene lost 4 bases, with 9 bases spanning the gap. In DNA form, the CDR3 reads TGTGCCAGCAGCCCCCGCCAATACGAGCAGTACTTC. It specifies CASSPRQYEQYF.

This chain connects TRBV6-4 to TRBJ2-3; 8 nucleotides match TRBD1. The V and J ends lost 5 bases and 3 bases, in that order; junction bases with no gene match: 13. Germline CDR1 and CDR2: MRHNA and SNTAGT. The CDR3 loop spans 17 amino acids. CDR3 in amino acids: CASSLPARQGLTDTQYF. The CDR3 DNA reads TGTGCCAGCAGTCTCCCCGCTCGACAGGGGTTGACAGATACGCAGTATTTT.

The V and J genes are TRBV6-6 and TRBJ2-3, with TRBD1 matching 10 bases. The CDR3 extends over 15 amino acids. J lost 2 bases, V lost 6 bases, and 5 bases had no gene match. Germline V gives CDR1 MNHNY, CDR2 SVGAGI (reference sequence). The CDR3 region is CASRIDRGPTDTQYF. The DNA of the CDR3 is TGTGCCAGCAGAATCGACAGGGGGCCCACAGATACGCAGTATTTT.

The J gene is TRBJ2-5, the V gene TRBV19; TRBD1 aligns across 10 bases. Losses at the gene ends were 6 bases for V and 4 bases for J; bases not matched to a gene: 2. This CDR3 spans 13 amino acids. Germline V gene data show CDR1 as LNHDA and CDR2 as SQIVND (reference sequence). CDR3 loop: CASSRDRGETQYF. CDR3 bases: TGTGCCAGTAGCAGGGACAGGGGAGAGACCCAGTACTTC.

The CDR3 is CASGDTSYEQYF. DNA for the CDR3: TGTGCCAGCGGGGACACTTCCTACGAGCAGTACTTC. The V gene is TRBV6-6, the J gene TRBJ2-7, with D maybe TRBD1 (6 bases). V lost 8 bases and J lost 1, with 9 bases in between. This CDR3 has 12 residues. Germline CDR1 reads MNHNY; CDR2 reads SVGAGI (reference sequence).

The chain joins TRBV6-4 to TRBJ2-1; D unresolved. Germline CDR1 is MRHNA and CDR2 is SNTAGT. CDR3 length equals 11 residues. Between the trimmed V and J ends, which lost 3 bases and 6 bases, there was a span of 3 bases. The CDR3: CASSEGNEQFF. The CDR3 DNA reads as TGTGCCAGCAGTGAGGGCAATGAGCAGTTCTTC.

This chain links TRBV27 with TRBJ2-5, with 11 bases aligning to TRBD1. V was pared by 4 bases and J by 2 bases, with 6 bases of the junction left unmatched. This CDR3 is 16 amino acids long. CDR1 MNHEY and CDR2 SMNVEV come from the germline V gene (reference sequence). The CDR3 loop is CASSSRDRGIQETQYF. The CDR3 bases are TGTGCCAGCAGTTCCCGGGACAGGGGGATTCAAGAGACCCAGTACTTC.

The V call is TRBV6-5, the J call TRBJ2-7, with 10 bases lining up with TRBD2. This CDR3 contains 14 residues. The J segment lost 5 bases and the V segment lost 6 bases, leaving 7 bases of the junction unmatched. CDR1 is MNHEY and CDR2 is SVGAGI in the germline V gene. This chain's CDR3 is CASRLSGGADEQYF. The CDR3 DNA reads as TGTGCCAGCAGACTAAGCGGGGGGGCAGACGAGCAGTACTTC.

V and J are TRBV5-1 and TRBJ1-2; D not resolved. The germline V gene encodes CDR1 SGHRS and CDR2 YFSETQ. Trimming took 4 bases from V and 8 from J, leaving 18 bases between them. CDR3 length equals 14 residues. DNA for the CDR3: TGCGCCAGCAGCGTGGTCGCCGGGATTGACGGCTACACCTTC. Protein: CASSVVAGIDGYTF. Complete variable domain (other parts from reference TRBV5-1 and TRBJ1-2): KAGVTQTPRYLIKTRGQQVTLSCSPISGHRSVSWYQQTPGQGLQFLFEYFSETQRNKGNFPGRFSGRQFSNSRSEMNVSTLELGDSALYLCASSVVAGIDGYTFGSGTRLTVV.

This clone was detected only a few times. The V gene is TRBV2, the J gene TRBJ2-2; TRBD1 is a possible D gene (6 bases). This CDR3 is 17 amino acids long. Germline V gene data show CDR1 as SNHLY and CDR2 as FYNNEI. Trimming removed 6 bases at V and 4 bases at J, with 21 bases between. DNA of the CDR3: TGTGCCAGCAGCAACCAGGGGATTGGGGTGGGCACCGGGGAGCTGTTTTTT. Translation: CASSNQGIGVGTGELFF.

This clone has just a few counts. This chain connects TRBV6-5 to TRBJ1-2, with a tentative D call TRBD1 (6 bases). CDR1 and CDR2 (germline): MNHEY, SVGAGI. The CDR3 has 12 amino acids. Trimming cost V 5 bases and J 2 bases, with 6 bases left between them. The CDR3 spells CASSQGNYGYTF. The CDR3 nucleotides are TGTGCCAGCAGTCAGGGGAACTATGGCTACACCTTC.

This chain joins TRBV28 and TRBJ1-5; possibly TRBD1 for D (5 bases). V lost 6 bases and J 4 bases, leaving 19 bases between the germline ends. The CDR3 spans 16 residues. Per germline, CDR1 MDHEN and CDR2 SYDVKM. The CDR3 nucleotides read TGTGCCAGCAGGGAGGGGTTCGGAGTTAGAAATCAGCCCCAGCATTTT. It translates to CASREGFGVRNQPQHF.

The chain links TRBV27 to TRBJ2-7; weak D call: TRBD1 (6 bases). The CDR3 extends over 12 amino acids. The germline CDR1 and CDR2 sequences are MNHEY and SMNVEV (reference sequence). Trimming took off 4 bases at V and 6 bases at J, with 10 bases between the two ends. CDR3 nucleotides: TGTGCCAGCAGTTCCAGGGGCCCCGAGCAGTACTTC. Translation: CASSSRGPEQYF.

The rearrangement links TRBV11-1 to TRBJ1-5; D call uncertain. The germline V gene has CDR1 SGHAT and CDR2 FQDESV (reference sequence). Trimming took 0 bases from V and 4 from J, leaving 7 bases between them. There are 14 residues in the CDR3. CDR3 nucleotides: TGTGCCAGCAGCTTAGCCGGCGGGAATCAGCCCCAGCATTTT. This codes for CASSLAGGNQPQHF.

V is TRBV28 and J is TRBJ1-4; 9 bases agree with TRBD1. The CDR3 contains 19 residues. After removal of 2 bases from V and 0 bases from J, the junction contained 10 bases not matched to a gene. From germline, CDR1 is MDHEN and CDR2 SYDVKM. CDR3 sequence reads: CASSLDGQGSLATNEKLFF. DNA for the CDR3: TGTGCCAGCAGTTTAGATGGACAGGGGAGTCTTGCAACTAATGAAAAACTGTTTTTT.

J is TRBJ1-1 and V is TRBV4-1, with no clear D. Germline CDR1 is MGHRA and CDR2 is YSYEKL. The CDR3 is 16 residues long. V gave up 4 bases and J gave up 0 bases, with 15 bases separating them. CDR3 region: CASSLRLGRVNTEAFF. The CDR3 DNA reads TGCGCCAGCAGCCTTCGTCTGGGTAGGGTGAACACTGAAGCTTTCTTT.

The chain carries TRBV6-1 and TRBJ2-6; possibly TRBD2 for D (5 bases). V lost 7 bases and J 9 bases, leaving 7 bases between the germline ends. This CDR3 has 11 amino acids. Germline CDR1 and CDR2: MNHNS and SASEGT. The CDR3 DNA follows: TGTGCCAGCACCGGACTCAACGTCCTGACTTTC. It yields the protein CASTGLNVLTF.

J is TRBJ2-2 and V is TRBV7-9, with 11 bases matching TRBD1. The CDR3 has 16 residues. Germline V gene lookup returns CDR1 SEHNR and CDR2 FQNEAQ (reference sequence). The trim removed 0 bases at V and 4 bases at J, leaving 1 base unmatched. The CDR3 DNA follows: TGTGCCAGCAGCTTAGCGGGACAGGGGGGCACCGGGGAGCTGTTTTTT. It specifies CASSLAGQGGTGELFF.

The V gene is TRBV14, the J gene TRBJ2-7; possible D gene TRBD2, 7 bases. Germline CDR1 and CDR2: SGHDN and FVKESK. V lost 4 bases, J lost 12 bases, and 19 bases lay in between. This CDR3 has 13 amino acids. DNA for the CDR3: TGTGCCAGCAGCCGGGGGGGCCCTGGCCGGCGGTACTTC. The encoded protein is CASSRGGPGRRYF.

The chain combines TRBV7-9 with TRBJ1-1; tentatively, D is TRBD1 (6 bases). CDR3 length: 14 residues. Germline CDR1 SEHNR, CDR2 FQNEAQ (reference sequence). V dropped 0 bases and J dropped 4 bases, with 9 bases sitting between them. The CDR3 sequence: CASSLALQGTEAFF. CDR3 nucleotides: TGTGCCAGCAGCTTAGCGCTACAGGGCACTGAAGCTTTCTTT.

Ten or more counts support this clone. J is TRBJ2-3 and V is TRBV6-1; perhaps D is TRBD1 or TRBD2 (5 bases each). Trimming cost V 2 bases and J 4 bases, with 10 bases left between them. The V gene's germline CDR1 is MNHNS and CDR2 SASEGT. The CDR3 has 14 amino acids. CDR3 residues: CASSEPRDPDTQYF. The CDR3 bases are TGTGCCAGCAGTGAACCCAGGGACCCAGATACGCAGTATTTT.